What follows describes a single TCR beta chain. What it binds is unknown. Germline V gene data show CDR1 as GTSNPN and CDR2 as SVGIG (reference sequence). The V segment lost 5 bases and the J segment 9 bases; nucleotides outside the gene matches: 10. The CDR3 has 13 residues. The data were taken from a study of CD8 T cells in Susac syndrome. Study outcomes and limitations: The study conceded that relatively few individuals underwent its TCR sequencing and HLA analysis.

Relapsing-remitting disease, either stable or active, was present in the treatment-naive patients who were the multiple sclerosis controls. RNA totalling 0.5 to 1 ug underwent reverse transcription with random hexamers. An immunoSEQ multiplex PCR generated amplified TCR beta CDR3 products spanning 54 Vbeta and 13 Jbeta. A single record per CDR3 protein comes from TCRdb applying MiXCR to the immunoSEQ multiplex PCR reads. This sample has fewer than 350,000 distinct CDR3 sequences, with about 89% found just once. The rearrangement uses TRBV30 and TRBJ2-1, with 7 bases matching TRBD1. This receptor was obtained from a human donor with multiple sclerosis. Sequenced material: CD8+ T cells from PBMCs. The CDR3 spells CAWFGTAGGEQFF. The CDR3 coding sequence is TGTGCCTGGTTCGGGACAGCCGGAGGTGAGCAGTTCTTC.